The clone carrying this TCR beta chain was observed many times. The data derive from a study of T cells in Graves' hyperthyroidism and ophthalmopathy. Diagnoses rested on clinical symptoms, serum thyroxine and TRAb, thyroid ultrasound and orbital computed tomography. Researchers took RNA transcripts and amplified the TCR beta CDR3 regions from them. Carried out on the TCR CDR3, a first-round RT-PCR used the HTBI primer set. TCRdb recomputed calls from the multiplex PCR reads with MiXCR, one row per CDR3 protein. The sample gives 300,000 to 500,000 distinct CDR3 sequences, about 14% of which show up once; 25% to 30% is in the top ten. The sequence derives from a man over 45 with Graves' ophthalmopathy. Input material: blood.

The CDR3, as DNA: TGTGCCTGGAGTGGCTCCGGGAGCTCCTACAATGAGCAGTTCTTC. It encodes CAWSGSGSSYNEQFF. The rearrangement joins TRBV30 to TRBJ2-1; the D gene is possibly TRBD2 (6 bases). The CDR3 contains 15 residues. Trimming took 1 base from V and 0 from J, leaving 10 bases between them. CDR1 GTSNPN and CDR2 SVGIG come from the germline V gene (reference sequence).